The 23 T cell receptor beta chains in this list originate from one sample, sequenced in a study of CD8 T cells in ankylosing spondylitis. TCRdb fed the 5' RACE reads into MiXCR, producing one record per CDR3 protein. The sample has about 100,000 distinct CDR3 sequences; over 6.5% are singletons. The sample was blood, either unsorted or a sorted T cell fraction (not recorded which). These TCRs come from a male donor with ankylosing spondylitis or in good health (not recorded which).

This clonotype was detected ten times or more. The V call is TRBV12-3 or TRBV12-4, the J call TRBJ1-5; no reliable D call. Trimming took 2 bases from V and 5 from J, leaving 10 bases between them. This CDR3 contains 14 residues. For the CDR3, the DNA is TGTGCCAGCAGTTTAAGACAAAACGATCAGCCCCAGCATTTT. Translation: CASSLRQNDQPQHF.

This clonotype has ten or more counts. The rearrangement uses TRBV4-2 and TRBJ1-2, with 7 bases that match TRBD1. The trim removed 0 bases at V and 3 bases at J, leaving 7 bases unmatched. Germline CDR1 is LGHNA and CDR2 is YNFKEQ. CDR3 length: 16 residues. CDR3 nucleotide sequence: TGTGCCAGCAGCCAAGAAGGGGGCAGGCGGGACTATGGCTACACCTTC. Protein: CASSQEGGRRDYGYTF.

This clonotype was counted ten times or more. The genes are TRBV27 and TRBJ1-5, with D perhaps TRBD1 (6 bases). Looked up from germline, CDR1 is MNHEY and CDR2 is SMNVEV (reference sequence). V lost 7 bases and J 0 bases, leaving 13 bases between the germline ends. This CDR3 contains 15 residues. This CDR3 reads CASNPGHLSNQPQHF. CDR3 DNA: TGTGCCAGCAATCCGGGACACCTTAGCAATCAGCCCCAGCATTTT.

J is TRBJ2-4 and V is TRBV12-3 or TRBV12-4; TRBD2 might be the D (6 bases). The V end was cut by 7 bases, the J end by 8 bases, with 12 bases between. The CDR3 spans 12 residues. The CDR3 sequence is CASTRDFYIQYF. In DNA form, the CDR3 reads TGTGCCAGCACCCGGGACTTTTACATTCAGTACTTC.

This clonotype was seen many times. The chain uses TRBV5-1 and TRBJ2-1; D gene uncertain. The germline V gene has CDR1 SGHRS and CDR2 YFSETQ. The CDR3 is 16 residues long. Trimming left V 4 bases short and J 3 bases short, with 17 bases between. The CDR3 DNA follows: TGCGCCAGCAGCCAAGATTCCAGGACCTACTACAATGAGCAGTTCTTC. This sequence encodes CASSQDSRTYYNEQFF.

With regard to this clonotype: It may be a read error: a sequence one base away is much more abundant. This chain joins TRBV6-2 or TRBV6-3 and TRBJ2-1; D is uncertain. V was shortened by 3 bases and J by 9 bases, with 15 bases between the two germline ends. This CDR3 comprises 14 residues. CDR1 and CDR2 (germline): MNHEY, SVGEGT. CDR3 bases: TGTGCCAGCAGTTATGCGTTAGCCAGTCGTGAGCAGTTCTTC. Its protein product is CASSYALASREQFF.

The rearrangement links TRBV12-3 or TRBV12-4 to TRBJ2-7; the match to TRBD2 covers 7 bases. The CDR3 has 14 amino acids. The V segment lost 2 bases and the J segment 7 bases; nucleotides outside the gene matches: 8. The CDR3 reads CASSLYPAGDEQYF. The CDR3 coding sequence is TGTGCCAGCAGTTTATATCCGGCGGGAGATGAGCAGTACTTC.

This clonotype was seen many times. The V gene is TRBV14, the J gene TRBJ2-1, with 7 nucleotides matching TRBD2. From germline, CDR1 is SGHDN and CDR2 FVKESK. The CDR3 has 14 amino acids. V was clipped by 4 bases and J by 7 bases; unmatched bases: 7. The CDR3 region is CASSLLGLVNEQFF. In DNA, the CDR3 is TGTGCCAGCAGCCTCCTAGGACTAGTTAATGAGCAGTTCTTC.

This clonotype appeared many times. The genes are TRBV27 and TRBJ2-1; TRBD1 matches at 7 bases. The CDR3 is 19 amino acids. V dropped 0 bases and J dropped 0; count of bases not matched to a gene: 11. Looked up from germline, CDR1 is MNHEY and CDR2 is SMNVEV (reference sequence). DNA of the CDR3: TGTGCCAGCAGTTTATCCCGTCGTGGGACAGCCCTCTCCTACAATGAGCAGTTCTTC. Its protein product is CASSLSRRGTALSYNEQFF.

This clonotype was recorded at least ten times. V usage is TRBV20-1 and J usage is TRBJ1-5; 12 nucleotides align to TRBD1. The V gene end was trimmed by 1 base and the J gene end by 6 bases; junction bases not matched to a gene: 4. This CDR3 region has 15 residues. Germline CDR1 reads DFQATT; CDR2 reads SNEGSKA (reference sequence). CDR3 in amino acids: CSARGGQGASQPQHF. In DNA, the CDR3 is TGCAGTGCTAGAGGGGGACAGGGGGCAAGTCAGCCCCAGCATTTT.

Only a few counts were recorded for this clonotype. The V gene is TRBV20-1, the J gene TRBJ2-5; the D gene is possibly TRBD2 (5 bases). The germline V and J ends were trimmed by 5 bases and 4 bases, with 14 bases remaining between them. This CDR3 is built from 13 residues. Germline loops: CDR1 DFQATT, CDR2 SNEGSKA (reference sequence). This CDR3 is CSAQAAGGETQYF. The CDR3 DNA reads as TGCAGTGCTCAAGCGGCAGGCGGAGAGACCCAGTACTTC.

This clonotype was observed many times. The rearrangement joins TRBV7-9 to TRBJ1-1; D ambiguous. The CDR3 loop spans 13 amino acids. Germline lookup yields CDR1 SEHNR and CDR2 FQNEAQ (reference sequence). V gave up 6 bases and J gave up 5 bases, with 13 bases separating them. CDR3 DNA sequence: TGTGCCAGCAGGATAGTATGGAGGACTGAAGCTTTCTTT. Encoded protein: CASRIVWRTEAFF.

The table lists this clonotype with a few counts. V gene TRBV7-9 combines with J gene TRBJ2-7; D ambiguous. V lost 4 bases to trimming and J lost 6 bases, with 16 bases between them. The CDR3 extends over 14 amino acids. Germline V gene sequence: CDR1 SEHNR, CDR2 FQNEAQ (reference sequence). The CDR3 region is CASSSRPPPGEQYF. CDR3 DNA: TGTGCCAGCAGCTCCCGGCCCCCGCCCGGCGAGCAGTACTTC.

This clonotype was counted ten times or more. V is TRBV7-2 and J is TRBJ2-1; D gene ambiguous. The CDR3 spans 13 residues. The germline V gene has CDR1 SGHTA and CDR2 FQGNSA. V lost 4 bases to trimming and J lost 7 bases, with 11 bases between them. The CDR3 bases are TGTGCCAGCAGCTACCGGTCCGGGAATGAGCAGTTCTTC. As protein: CASSYRSGNEQFF.

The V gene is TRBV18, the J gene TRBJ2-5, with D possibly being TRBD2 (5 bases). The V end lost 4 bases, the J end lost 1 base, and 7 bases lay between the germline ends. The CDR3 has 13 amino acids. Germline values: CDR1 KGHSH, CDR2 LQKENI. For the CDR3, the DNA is TGTGCCAGCTCACGGACTCTCCAAGAGACCCAGTACTTC. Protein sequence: CASSRTLQETQYF. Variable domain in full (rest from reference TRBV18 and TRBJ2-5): NAGVMQNPRHLVRRRGQEARLRCSPMKGHSHVYWYRQLPEEGLKFMVYLQKENIIDESGMPKERFSAEFPKEGPSILRIQQVVRGDSAAYFCASSRTLQETQYFGPGTRLLVL.

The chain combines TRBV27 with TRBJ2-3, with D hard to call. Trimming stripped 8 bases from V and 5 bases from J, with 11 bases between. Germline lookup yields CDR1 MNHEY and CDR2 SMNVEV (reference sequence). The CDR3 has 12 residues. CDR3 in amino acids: CASRPTGDTQYF. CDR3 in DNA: TGTGCCAGCCGCCCCACCGGAGATACGCAGTATTTT.

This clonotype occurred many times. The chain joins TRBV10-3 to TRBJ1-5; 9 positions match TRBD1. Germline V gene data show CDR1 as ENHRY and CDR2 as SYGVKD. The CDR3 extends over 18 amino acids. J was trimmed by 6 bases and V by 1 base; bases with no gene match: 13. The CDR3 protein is CAISEFLARTGEGQPQHF. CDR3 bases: TGTGCCATCAGTGAGTTCCTTGCGAGGACAGGGGAGGGTCAGCCCCAGCATTTT.

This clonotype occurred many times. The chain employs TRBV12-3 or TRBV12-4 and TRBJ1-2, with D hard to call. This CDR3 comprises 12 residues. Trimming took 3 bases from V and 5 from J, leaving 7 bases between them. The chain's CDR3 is CASSFHEYGYTF. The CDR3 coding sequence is TGTGCCAGCAGTTTTCATGAGTATGGCTACACCTTC.

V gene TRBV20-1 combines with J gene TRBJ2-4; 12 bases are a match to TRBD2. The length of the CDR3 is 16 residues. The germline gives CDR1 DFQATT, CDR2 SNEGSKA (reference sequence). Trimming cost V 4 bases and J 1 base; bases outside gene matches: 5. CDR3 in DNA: TGCAGTGCTACTAGCGGGAGGGGGGTGGCCAAAAACATTCAGTACTTC. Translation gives CSATSGRGVAKNIQYF.

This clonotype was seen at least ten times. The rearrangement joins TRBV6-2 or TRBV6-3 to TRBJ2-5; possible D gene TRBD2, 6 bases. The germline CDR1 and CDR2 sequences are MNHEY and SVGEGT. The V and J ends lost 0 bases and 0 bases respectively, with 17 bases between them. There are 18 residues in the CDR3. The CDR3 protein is CASSYSLQSASDQETQYF. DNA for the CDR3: TGTGCCAGCAGTTACTCGCTTCAATCGGCTAGCGACCAAGAGACCCAGTACTTC.

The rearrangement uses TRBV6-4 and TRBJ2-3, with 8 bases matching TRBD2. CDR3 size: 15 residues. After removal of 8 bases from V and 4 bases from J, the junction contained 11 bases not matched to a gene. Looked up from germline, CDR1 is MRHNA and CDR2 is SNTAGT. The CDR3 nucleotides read TGTGCCAGCGCACCTCAGAGCGGGGGTCCAGATACGCAGTATTTT. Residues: CASAPQSGGPDTQYF.

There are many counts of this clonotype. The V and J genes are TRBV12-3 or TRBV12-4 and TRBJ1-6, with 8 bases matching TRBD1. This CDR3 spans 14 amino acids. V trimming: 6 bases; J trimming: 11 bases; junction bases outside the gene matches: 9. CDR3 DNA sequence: TGTGCCAGCAGACTCGGACAGGGTCGGACACCCCTCCACTTT. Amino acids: CASRLGQGRTPLHF.

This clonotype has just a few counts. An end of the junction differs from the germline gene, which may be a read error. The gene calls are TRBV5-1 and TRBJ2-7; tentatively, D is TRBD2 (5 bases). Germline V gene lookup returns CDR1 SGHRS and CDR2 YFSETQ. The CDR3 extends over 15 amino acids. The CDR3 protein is CASRLEAAGSYEQYF. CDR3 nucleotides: TGCGCCAGCAGGTTGGAGGCGGCAGGATCCTACGAGCAGTACTTC.